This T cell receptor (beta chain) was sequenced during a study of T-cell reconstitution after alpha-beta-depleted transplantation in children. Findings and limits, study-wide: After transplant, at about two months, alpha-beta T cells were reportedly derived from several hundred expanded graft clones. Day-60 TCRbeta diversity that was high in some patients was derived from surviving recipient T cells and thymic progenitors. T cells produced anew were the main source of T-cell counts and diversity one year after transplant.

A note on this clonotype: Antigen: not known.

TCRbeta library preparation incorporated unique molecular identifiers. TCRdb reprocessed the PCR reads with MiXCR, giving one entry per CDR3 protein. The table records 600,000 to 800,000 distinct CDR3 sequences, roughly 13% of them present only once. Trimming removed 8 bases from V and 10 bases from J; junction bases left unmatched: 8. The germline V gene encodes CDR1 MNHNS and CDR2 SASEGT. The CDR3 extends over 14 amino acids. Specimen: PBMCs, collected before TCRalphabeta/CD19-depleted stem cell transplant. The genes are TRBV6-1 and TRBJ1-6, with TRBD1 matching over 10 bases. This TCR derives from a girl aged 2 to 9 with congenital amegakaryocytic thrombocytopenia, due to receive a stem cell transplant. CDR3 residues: CASGEGTGASPLHF. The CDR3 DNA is TGTGCCAGCGGAGAAGGGACAGGGGCATCACCCCTCCACTTT.